The clone carrying this TCR beta chain was seen a few times. Study processing details: Reference gene primer amplification yielded estimated nucleated cell counts. TCRdb keeps only in-frame clones here, not all; method: immunoSEQ multiplex PCR. V, J and clone size were drawn from that table, and D and trimming were deduced from the DNA. The sample records about 200,000 clones, roughly 90% being singletons. The source of the sample is a study of blood T cell repertoires in COVID-19. Study in general: T cells, B-cell-depleted T cells, or PBMCs supplied cDNA or gDNA.

What was sequenced was peripheral blood. The receptor's source is a woman in her seventies with acute or convalescent COVID-19.

The CDR3 loop is CASSYDSLANTGELFF. The CDR3 bases are TGCGCCAGCAGCTACGACAGCCTCGCGAACACCGGGGAGCTGTTTTTT. The chain is built from TRBV5-1 and TRBJ2-2, with D perhaps TRBD1 (5 bases). The germline V gene encodes CDR1 SGHRS and CDR2 YFSETQ. The CDR3 length is 16 residues. Trimming left V 3 bases short and J 0 bases short, with 12 bases between.